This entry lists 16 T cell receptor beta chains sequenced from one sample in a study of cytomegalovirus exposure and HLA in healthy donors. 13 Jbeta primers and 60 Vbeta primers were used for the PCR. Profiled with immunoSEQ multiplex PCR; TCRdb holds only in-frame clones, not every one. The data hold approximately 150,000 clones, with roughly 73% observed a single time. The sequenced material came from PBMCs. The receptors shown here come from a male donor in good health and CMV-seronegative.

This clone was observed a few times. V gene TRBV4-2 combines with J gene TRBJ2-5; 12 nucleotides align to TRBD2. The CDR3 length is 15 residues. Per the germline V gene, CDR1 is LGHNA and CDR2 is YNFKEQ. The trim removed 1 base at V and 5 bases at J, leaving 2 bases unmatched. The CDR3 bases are TGTGCCAGCAGCCAAGGGACTAGCGGGGTGGAGACCCAGTACTTC. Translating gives CASSQGTSGVETQYF.

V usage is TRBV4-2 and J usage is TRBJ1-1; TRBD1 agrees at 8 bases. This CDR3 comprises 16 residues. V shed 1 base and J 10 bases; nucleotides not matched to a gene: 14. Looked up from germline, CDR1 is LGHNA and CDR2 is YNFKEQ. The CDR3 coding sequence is TGTGCCAGCAGCCAAGGGGACAGGCCCCAATATCAGGTAGCTTTCTTT. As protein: CASSQGDRPQYQVAFF.

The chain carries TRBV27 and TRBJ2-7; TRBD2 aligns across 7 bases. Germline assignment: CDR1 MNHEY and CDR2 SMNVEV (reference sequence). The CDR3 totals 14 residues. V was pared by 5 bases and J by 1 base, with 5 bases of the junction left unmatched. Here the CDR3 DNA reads TGTGCCAGCAGTACTGGACTAGGATCCTACGAGCAGTACTTC. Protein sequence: CASSTGLGSYEQYF.

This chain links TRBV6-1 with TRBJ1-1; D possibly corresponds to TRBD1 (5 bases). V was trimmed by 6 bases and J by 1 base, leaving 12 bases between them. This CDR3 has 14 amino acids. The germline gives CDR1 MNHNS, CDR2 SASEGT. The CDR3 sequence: CASRTGTTNTEAFF. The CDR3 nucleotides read TGTGCCAGCAGGACCGGGACTACGAACACTGAAGCTTTCTTT.

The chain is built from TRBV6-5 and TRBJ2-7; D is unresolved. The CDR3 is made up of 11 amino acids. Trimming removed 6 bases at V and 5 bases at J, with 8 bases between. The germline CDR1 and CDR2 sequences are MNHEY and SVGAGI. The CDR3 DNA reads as TGTGCCAGCAGGGCTTACAACGAGCAGTACTTC. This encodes CASRAYNEQYF.

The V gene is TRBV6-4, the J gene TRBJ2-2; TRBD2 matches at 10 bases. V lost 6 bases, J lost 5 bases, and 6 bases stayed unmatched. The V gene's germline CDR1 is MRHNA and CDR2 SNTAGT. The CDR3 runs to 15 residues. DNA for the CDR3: TGTGCCAGCAGACCCTCTAGCGGGGGTACCGGGGAGCTGTTTTTT. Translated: CASRPSSGGTGELFF.

The chain's CDR3 is CASSGTSGGAGETQYF. CDR3 bases: TGTGCCAGCAGCGGGACTAGCGGGGGGGCCGGGGAGACCCAGTACTTC. V usage is TRBV11-2 and J usage is TRBJ2-5; 16 bases are a match to TRBD2. The junction had 5 bases not matched to a gene; V was cut back by 5 bases and J by 5 bases. The CDR3 length is 16 residues. Germline V gene lookup returns CDR1 SGHAT and CDR2 FQNNGV.

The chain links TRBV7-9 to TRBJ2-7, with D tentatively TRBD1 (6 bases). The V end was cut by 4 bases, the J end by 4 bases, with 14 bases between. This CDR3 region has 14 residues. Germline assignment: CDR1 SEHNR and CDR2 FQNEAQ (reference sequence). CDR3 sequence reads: CASSSLDSHYEQYF. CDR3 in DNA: TGTGCCAGCAGCTCATTGGACAGCCATTACGAGCAGTACTTC.

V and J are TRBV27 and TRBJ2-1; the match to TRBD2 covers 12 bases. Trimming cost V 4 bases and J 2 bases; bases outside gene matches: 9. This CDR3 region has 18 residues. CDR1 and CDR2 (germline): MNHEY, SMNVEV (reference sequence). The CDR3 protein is CASSWKSGLAGTYNEQFF. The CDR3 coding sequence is TGTGCCAGCAGTTGGAAATCCGGACTAGCGGGAACCTACAATGAGCAGTTCTTC.

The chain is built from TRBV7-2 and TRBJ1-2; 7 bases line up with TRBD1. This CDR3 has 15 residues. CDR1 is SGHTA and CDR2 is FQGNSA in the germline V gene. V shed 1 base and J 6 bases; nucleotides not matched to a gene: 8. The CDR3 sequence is CASSLVQGGADGYTF. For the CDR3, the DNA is TGTGCCAGCAGCTTAGTCCAGGGGGGCGCGGATGGCTACACCTTC.

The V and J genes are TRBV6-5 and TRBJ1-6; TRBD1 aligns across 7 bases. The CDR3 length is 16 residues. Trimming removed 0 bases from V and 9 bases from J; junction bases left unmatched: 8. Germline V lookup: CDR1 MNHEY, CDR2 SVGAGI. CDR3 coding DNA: TGTGCCAGCAGTTACTCCCGGGACAGCAGGGCTTCACCCCTCCACTTT. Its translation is CASSYSRDSRASPLHF.

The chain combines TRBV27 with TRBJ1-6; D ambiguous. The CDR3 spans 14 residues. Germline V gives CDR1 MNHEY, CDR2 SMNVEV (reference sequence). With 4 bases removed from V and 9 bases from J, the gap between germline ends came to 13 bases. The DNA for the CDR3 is TGTGCCAGCAGTTCTGCAGAGGTGACTTCACCCCTCCACTTT. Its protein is CASSSAEVTSPLHF.

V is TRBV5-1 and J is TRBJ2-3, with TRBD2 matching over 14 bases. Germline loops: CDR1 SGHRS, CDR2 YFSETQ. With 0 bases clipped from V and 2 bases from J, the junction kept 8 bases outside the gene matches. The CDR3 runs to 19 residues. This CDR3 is CASSLARLTSGGATDTQYF. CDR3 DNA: TGCGCCAGCAGCTTGGCGCGACTGACTAGCGGGGGGGCCACAGATACGCAGTATTTT.

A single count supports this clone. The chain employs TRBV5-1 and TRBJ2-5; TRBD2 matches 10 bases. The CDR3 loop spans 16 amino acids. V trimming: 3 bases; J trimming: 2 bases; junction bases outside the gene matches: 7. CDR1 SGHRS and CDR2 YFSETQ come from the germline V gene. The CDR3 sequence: CASSWGSGGIQETQYF. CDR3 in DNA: TGCGCCAGCAGCTGGGGTAGCGGGGGGATACAAGAGACCCAGTACTTC.

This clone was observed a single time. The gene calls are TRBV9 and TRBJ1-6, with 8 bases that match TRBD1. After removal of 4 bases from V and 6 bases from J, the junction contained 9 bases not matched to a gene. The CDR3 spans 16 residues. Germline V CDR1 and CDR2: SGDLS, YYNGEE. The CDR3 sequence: CASSSGTGGINSPLHF. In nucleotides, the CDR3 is TGTGCCAGCAGCTCGGGGACAGGCGGTATTAATTCACCCCTCCACTTT.

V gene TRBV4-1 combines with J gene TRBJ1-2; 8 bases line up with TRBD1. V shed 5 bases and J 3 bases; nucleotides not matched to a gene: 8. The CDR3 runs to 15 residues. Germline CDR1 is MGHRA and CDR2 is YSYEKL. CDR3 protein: CASSDRGAGDYGYTF. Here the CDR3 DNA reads TGCGCCAGCAGCGACAGGGGAGCTGGGGACTATGGCTACACCTTC.